A single sample gave rise to the 23 T cell receptor beta chains below, sequenced in a study of shared clonotypes between healthy human individuals. The data were produced by immunoSEQ multiplex PCR, yet TCRdb's version contains in-frame clones alone and is incomplete. The sample has under 2.5 million clones, roughly 90% seen once; the top ten hold approximately 0.39%. The sample taken for sequencing was naive CD4+ T cells from PBMCs. Subset noted: CD45RA+ positively selected. These receptors all stem from a man aged 18 to 30 in good health. Some clones in this sample may be carry-over from other donors' samples.

The gene calls are TRBV4-1 and TRBJ2-3; 9 bases agree with TRBD2. CDR1 MGHRA and CDR2 YSYEKL come from the germline V gene. This CDR3 contains 16 residues. V was clipped by 1 base and J by 11 bases; unmatched bases: 13. The chain's CDR3 is CASSQVIAGAPMEQYF. CDR3 bases: TGCGCCAGCAGCCAAGTGATAGCGGGAGCCCCTATGGAGCAGTATTTT.

The DNA of the CDR3 is TGCGCCAGCAGCCCCCCCGGAGGAGCGGTAAGCACAGATACGCAGTATTTT. As protein: CASSPPGGAVSTDTQYF. The chain is built from TRBV5-1 and TRBJ2-3, with a possible D match to TRBD2 (5 bases). The CDR3 loop spans 17 amino acids. CDR1 SGHRS and CDR2 YFSETQ come from the germline V gene. V lost 4 bases and J lost 0, with 18 bases in between. Full variable domain (missing parts from reference TRBV5-1 and TRBJ2-3): KAGVTQTPRYLIKTRGQQVTLSCSPISGHRSVSWYQQTPGQGLQFLFEYFSETQRNKGNFPGRFSGRQFSNSRSEMNVSTLELGDSALYLCASSPPGGAVSTDTQYFGPGTRLTVL.

The rearrangement joins TRBV30 to TRBJ1-2; maybe TRBD1 (6 bases). The CDR3 length is 12 residues. The V end lost 4 bases, the J end lost 3 bases, and 9 bases lay between the germline ends. CDR1 is GTSNPN, CDR2 SVGIG, per germline (reference sequence). The CDR3: CAWMAGDYGYTF. CDR3 sequence (DNA): TGTGCCTGGATGGCAGGGGACTATGGCTACACCTTC.

This clone has a handful of counts. The chain carries TRBV6-5 and TRBJ1-1, with D possibly TRBD1 on 6 matching bases. V was shortened by 4 bases and J by 2 bases, with 17 bases between the two germline ends. The germline V gene encodes CDR1 MNHEY and CDR2 SVGAGI. The length of the CDR3 is 16 residues. CDR3 bases: TGTGCCAGCAGTTCCCCTCGGGCAGGGGAAAACACTGAAGCTTTCTTT. Residues: CASSSPRAGENTEAFF.

This clone occurred once. The chain joins TRBV19 to TRBJ1-2, with TRBD1 as a possible D gene (6 bases). CDR1 and CDR2 (germline): LNHDA, SQIVND (reference sequence). The CDR3 is made up of 16 amino acids. V lost 5 bases and J 0 bases, leaving 16 bases between the germline ends. CDR3 nucleotides: TGTGCCAGTAGTGCTCGACAGGTCCTAGCTAACTATGGCTACACCTTC. This codes for CASSARQVLANYGYTF.

The rearrangement joins TRBV23-1 to TRBJ2-5; D ambiguous. TRBV23-1 is sorted into the ORF group, with uncertain function. The length of the CDR3 is 15 residues. Trimming stripped 4 bases from V and 4 bases from J, with 16 bases between. The CDR3 is CASSPRPADRETQYF. CDR3 sequence (DNA): TGCGCCAGCAGTCCCCGTCCAGCAGACCGAGAGACCCAGTACTTC.

This clone was observed a few times. The sample holds other DNA sequences that translate to the same CDR3. The CDR3 bases are TGTGCCACCAGCAGAGACCCCAATCAGCCCCAGCATTTT. Translation gives CATSRDPNQPQHF. The chain employs TRBV15 and TRBJ1-5, with unresolved D. Looked up from germline, CDR1 is LNHNV and CDR2 is YYDKDF (reference sequence). V was trimmed by 0 bases and J by 3 bases, leaving 3 bases between them. The CDR3 spans 13 residues.

The rearrangement uses TRBV5-1 and TRBJ2-1; TRBD2 matches 8 bases. Per the germline V gene, CDR1 is SGHRS and CDR2 is YFSETQ. Germline trimming cut 0 bases from V and 8 bases from J; bases unmatched to any gene: 13. The length of the CDR3 is 17 residues. The CDR3 bases are TGCGCCAGCAGCTTGGGGCGGGAGGCGTTCCTAACGGATGAGCAGTTCTTC. This translates into CASSLGREAFLTDEQFF.

The chain carries TRBV5-6 and TRBJ2-7; D possibly corresponds to TRBD1 (5 bases). CDR1 is SGHDT and CDR2 is YYEEEE in the germline V gene. With 0 bases removed from V and 0 bases from J, the gap between germline ends came to 16 bases. This CDR3 is built from 17 residues. The CDR3 region is CASSLDKGISSSYEQYF. The CDR3 coding sequence is TGTGCCAGCAGCTTGGACAAGGGGATTTCTAGCTCCTACGAGCAGTACTTC.

The chain uses TRBV28 and TRBJ2-1; D is perhaps TRBD1 (5 bases). The ends were cut back, 3 bases at V and 6 bases at J, with 12 bases in the middle. CDR3 size: 14 residues. Germline-derived CDR1 and CDR2 are MDHEN and SYDVKM. The CDR3 loop reads CASSLDNRVNEQFF. The CDR3 DNA reads as TGTGCCAGCAGTTTGGACAATAGAGTCAATGAGCAGTTCTTC.

The V and J genes are TRBV7-7 and TRBJ2-2; D call uncertain. Germline assignment: CDR1 SSHAT and CDR2 FNYEAQ (reference sequence). Trimming shortened V by 5 bases and J by 5 bases, and 9 bases separated the two germline ends. This CDR3 contains 13 residues. The CDR3 sequence: CASSPLRTGELFF. The CDR3 DNA is TGTGCCAGCAGCCCCCTAAGGACCGGGGAGCTGTTTTTT.

On this clone itself: The same CDR3 can be traced to other DNA sequences in this sample. This CDR3 reads CASSLGDSKETQYF. CDR3 DNA sequence: TGCGCCAGCAGCTTGGGGGACTCAAAAGAGACCCAGTACTTC. V usage is TRBV5-1 and J usage is TRBJ2-5; perhaps TRBD2 as D (6 bases). Trimming left V 0 bases short and J 3 bases short, with 9 bases between. There are 14 residues in the CDR3. The germline gives CDR1 SGHRS, CDR2 YFSETQ.

The chain couples TRBV7-9 to TRBJ1-5, with D uncertain. This CDR3 has 13 amino acids. V was shortened by 1 base and J by 11 bases, with 12 bases between the two germline ends. Germline loops: CDR1 SEHNR, CDR2 FQNEAQ (reference sequence). The CDR3 loop is CASSLEEGSTQHF. The CDR3 DNA is TGTGCCAGCAGCTTAGAGGAGGGTTCGACCCAGCATTTT.

CDR3 in amino acids: CASSKQGGEQFF. DNA of the CDR3: TGTGCCAGCAGCAAACAGGGGGGTGAGCAGTTCTTC. This chain joins TRBV7-2 and TRBJ2-1; TRBD1 aligns across 8 bases. Losses at the gene ends were 5 bases for V and 9 bases for J; bases not matched to a gene: 3. CDR3 length: 12 amino acids. CDR1 is SGHTA, CDR2 FQGNSA, per germline.

The V and J genes are TRBV28 and TRBJ2-6, with D possibly being TRBD2 (6 bases). V was cut by 9 bases and J by 1 base, with 10 bases left in between. CDR3 length: 14 amino acids. Germline-derived CDR1 and CDR2 are MDHEN and SYDVKM. The CDR3 sequence: CARGRISGANVLTF. The DNA for the CDR3 is TGTGCCAGAGGGAGGATTTCTGGGGCCAACGTCCTGACTTTC.

V and J are TRBV7-2 and TRBJ2-7, with D maybe TRBD2 (5 bases). The CDR3 totals 14 residues. Germline V gene sequence: CDR1 SGHTA, CDR2 FQGNSA. The ends were cut back, 5 bases at V and 3 bases at J, with 14 bases in the middle. The CDR3 here is CASSPRETSYEQYF. As DNA, the CDR3 is TGTGCCAGCAGCCCCCGAGAAACTAGCTACGAGCAGTACTTC.

The V gene is TRBV5-4, the J gene TRBJ2-3; weak D call: TRBD2 (7 bases). CDR3 length: 16 amino acids. The V end was cut by 4 bases, the J end by 2 bases, with 17 bases between. In germline, CDR1 is SGHNT, CDR2 YYREEE (reference sequence). The CDR3 here is CASSQGGGVSTDTQYF. The CDR3 coding sequence is TGTGCCAGCAGCCAAGGAGGGGGGGTTTCCACAGATACGCAGTATTTT.

The chain uses TRBV7-2 and TRBJ1-3, with 7 positions matching TRBD1. The CDR3 is 18 amino acids. The germline gives CDR1 SGHTA, CDR2 FQGNSA. With 5 bases clipped from V and 2 bases from J, the junction kept 15 bases outside the gene matches. CDR3 in DNA: TGTGCCAGCAGCCCTCACGCCTACGGGACAGTCGCTGGAAACACCATATATTTT. Residues: CASSPHAYGTVAGNTIYF.

As regards this clone: In the same sample, other DNA sequences code for this CDR3. The chain links TRBV5-1 to TRBJ2-5, with D uncertain. V dropped 0 bases and J dropped 5 bases, with 8 bases sitting between them. Germline V gene lookup returns CDR1 SGHRS and CDR2 YFSETQ. This CDR3 has 13 residues. The CDR3 coding sequence is TGCGCCAGCAGCTTGGGAGCTCGGGAGACCCAGTACTTC. Its protein is CASSLGARETQYF.

Comments on this clone: The same CDR3 also results from other DNA sequences found in this sample. V is TRBV7-2 and J is TRBJ2-7; D is unclear. V was trimmed by 1 base and J by 0 bases, leaving 4 bases between them. The CDR3 is 13 residues long. Germline loops: CDR1 SGHTA, CDR2 FQGNSA. CDR3 coding DNA: TGTGCCAGCAGCTTAGGACTCTCCTACGAGCAGTACTTC. Amino acids: CASSLGLSYEQYF.

The V call is TRBV30, the J call TRBJ1-5; D gene ambiguous. Trimming removed 8 bases from V and 3 bases from J, with 11 bases in between. The CDR3 has 12 residues. Germline values: CDR1 GTSNPN, CDR2 SVGIG (reference sequence). CDR3 bases: TGTGCCGTTGGTGGACTCAATCAGCCCCAGCATTTT. It translates to CAVGGLNQPQHF.

This clone was seen once. The genes are TRBV4-2 and TRBJ2-5; no clear D gene. Germline-derived CDR1 and CDR2 are LGHNA and YNFKEQ. The ends were cut back, 0 bases at V and 5 bases at J, with 13 bases in the middle. The CDR3 runs 15 residues. The chain's CDR3 is CASSQEAPGLETQYF. For the CDR3, the DNA is TGTGCCAGCAGCCAAGAGGCCCCCGGTTTGGAGACCCAGTACTTC.

This chain links TRBV5-1 with TRBJ2-5; D possibly matches TRBD1 or TRBD2 (5 bases each). Deletions cut 0 bases from V and 5 bases from J, with 14 bases between. From germline, CDR1 is SGHRS and CDR2 YFSETQ. The CDR3 has 15 residues. The CDR3 is CASSLGQLWRETQYF. The DNA for the CDR3 is TGCGCCAGCAGCTTGGGACAGCTATGGAGGGAGACCCAGTACTTC.